This T cell receptor (beta chain) originates from a study of blood T cell repertoires in COVID-19. Study at large: Collection of acute and convalescent COVID-19 samples took place in the United States, Italy and Spain. The analysed material was cDNA or gDNA that came from T cells, B-cell-depleted T cells, or PBMCs.

With 3 bases clipped from V and 1 base from J, the junction kept 2 bases outside the gene matches. Germline values: CDR1 SGHRS, CDR2 YFSETQ. This CDR3 is 16 amino acids long. In the original processing: Amplification of reference gene primers was used by the study to estimate nucleated cell counts. TCRdb's copy holds only in-frame clones and misses some; the assay was immunoSEQ multiplex PCR. V and J calls and clone size follow that table, whereas D and trimming were derived from the DNA. The sample includes approximately 260,000 clones, approximately 90% of them seen just once. The genes are TRBV5-1 and TRBJ2-3; TRBD2 matches at 13 bases. The origin of this receptor is a woman aged 40 to 50 with acute or convalescent COVID-19. Sequencing was carried out using peripheral blood. The CDR3 DNA follows: TGCGCCAGCAGCTCGGGACTAGCGGGACGCACAGATACGCAGTATTTT. Translation gives CASSSGLAGRTDTQYF.